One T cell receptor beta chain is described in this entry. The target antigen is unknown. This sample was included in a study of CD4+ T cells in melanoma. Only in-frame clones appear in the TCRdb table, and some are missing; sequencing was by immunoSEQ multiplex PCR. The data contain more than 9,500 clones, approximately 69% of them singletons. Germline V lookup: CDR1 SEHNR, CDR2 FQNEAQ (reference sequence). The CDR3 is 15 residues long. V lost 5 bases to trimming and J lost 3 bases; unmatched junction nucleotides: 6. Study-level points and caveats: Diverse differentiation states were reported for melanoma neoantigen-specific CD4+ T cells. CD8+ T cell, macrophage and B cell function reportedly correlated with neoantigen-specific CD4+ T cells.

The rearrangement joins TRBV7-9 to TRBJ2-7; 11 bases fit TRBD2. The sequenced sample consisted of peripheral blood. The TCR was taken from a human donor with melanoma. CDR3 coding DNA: TGTGCCAGCAGCGCCCCCGGACTAGCGGGCTACGAGCAGTACTTC. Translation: CASSAPGLAGYEQYF.